This TCR beta chain was recovered during a study of T cells in localized non-small cell lung cancer (dated by TCRdb to the early 2020s). Describing the broader study: Comparing tumors with uninvolved tumor-adjacent lungs, the study looked at the T cell repertoires of fewer than 250 patients with early-stage NSCLC. The cohort was made up of around 220 treatment-naive NSCLC patients whose localized lung tumors had been resected. Of the NSCLC patients, around 130 were male and approximately 110 were female, and the mean age was approximately 66 years.

TCR beta CDR3 regions were sequenced from DNA using the immunoSEQ Assay. As for how the authors treated the data: T cell density was computed as TCR beta template counts normalized to usable DNA estimated by amplifying housekeeping genes. Richness was estimated with the preseqR package, extrapolating to 400,000 templates for PBMC samples and 120,000 templates for tissue samples. Clonality was defined as one minus Pielou's evenness. To identify tissue-enriched TCRs, differential abundance testing was run on productive amino-acid clonotypes with a minimum total count of 5 and an alpha of 0.1. The Jaccard Index and the Morisita Overlap Index were used to measure repertoire overlap between compartments. GLIPH grouped TCR beta CDR3s together with public tetramer-defined viral CDR3s, and a viral motif had to include at least three viral sequences and also show V-gene enrichment. Entries here come from immuneACCESS through TCRdb and include only in-frame sequences with V and J called. Some clones fail to appear in such tables; in the studies checked, an unresolved V gene covers under half of the shortfall, and the cause of the remainder is unknown. Clone size and the V and J calls come from that table; the DNA yielded D and trimming. Here the sample has about 40,000 clones; about 86% occur a single time. The ten largest clones represent roughly 7.3% of the sample.

For CDR1 and CDR2, the germline V gene (reference sequence) lists GTSNPN and SVGIG. V loses 0 bases at its end and J loses 14 bases; junction bases beyond the gene matches: 5. From the cysteine through the phenylalanine, the CDR3 covers 14 amino acids. Only CDR3 DNA is held: 42 bases, read in frame from base 1. As for this clone: Its specific antigen is unknown. The input lacks base qualities; no much larger clone sits a single base away.

Broader findings and caveats from the paper: The highest T cell clonality was observed in uninvolved tumor-adjacent lung, where clonality exceeded that of tumor, suggesting that antigenic responses were more focused in uninvolved tumor-adjacent lung. Longer overall survival was associated with higher T cell density in blood, whereas shorter survival was associated with higher clonality in adjacent lung. A median of roughly 58 of the top 100 tumor clones were detected in paired uninvolved adjacent lung, and about 29 of these tumor clones were also found among the top 100 clones of the paired uninvolved adjacent lung. Multi-region tumor sequencing was not performed, so intratumor heterogeneity could not be excluded. Because of the exploratory design, TCR variables were selected using unadjusted p-values without false-discovery rate correction.

At diagnosis, peripheral blood, uninvolved tumor-adjacent lung and tumor were collected and were preserved as a mix of fresh-frozen and FFPE material. Blood samples were analyzed as peripheral blood mononuclear cells for TCR repertoire profiling. The source was peripheral blood mononuclear cells, collected before any cancer treatment. The chain uses TRBV30 and TRBJ1-6; TRBD1 agrees with 12 junctional bases. This TCR was recovered from a male donor aged 60 or older with stage II lung adenocarcinoma. The bases are TGTGCCTGGAGTGTACGGGACAGGGGGCTTACCCTCCACTTT. Its translation reads: CAWSVRDRGLTLHF.